This T cell receptor beta chain emerged from a study of T cell clones after liver transplantation. A note on this clone: The junction differs from germline at one of its ends, possibly a read error.

The assay was immunoSEQ multiplex PCR, and TCRdb's table has in-frame clones only and misses some. Of 65,000 to 85,000 clones listed, around four fifths were seen once; the top ten hold less than 2.5%. The CDR3 is 15 amino acids. Germline V gene lookup returns CDR1 KGHSH and CDR2 LQKENI. Sequencing used CD4+ T cells from blood, obtained less than 50 months after liver transplant. The chain employs TRBV18 and TRBJ1-4; D perhaps matches TRBD1 (6 bases). The source is a human patient who received a liver transplant. The graft donor may be the source of some T cells. The DNA of the CDR3 is TGTGCCAGCTCTCCACTCAGGGGACCTAATGAAAAACTGTTTTTT. Its protein product is CASSPLRGPNEKLFF.